A single sample gave rise to the 10 T cell receptor beta chains below, sequenced in a study of OX40 agonist ivuxolimab in advanced cancers. Profiling relied on immunoSEQ multiplex PCR, and the TCRdb table lists in-frame clones only, not all of them. The profile shows fewer than 85,000 clones, around four fifths of them singletons. The sequencing here drew on CD4+ or CD8+ T cells sorted from blood, taken in a trial of the OX40 agonist ivuxolimab. These receptors were obtained from an adult with an advanced solid tumor such as melanoma, head and neck, liver or kidney cancer.

The chain has TRBV9 and TRBJ1-1; TRBD1 agrees at 7 bases. The junction had 10 bases not matched to a gene; V was cut back by 0 bases and J by 2 bases. Germline V gene sequence: CDR1 SGDLS, CDR2 YYNGEE. CDR3 length: 17 amino acids. In DNA, the CDR3 is TGTGCCAGCAGCGTAGCCGGGGACAGAAGTGGTAACACTGAAGCTTTCTTT. Translated, it gives CASSVAGDRSGNTEAFF.

CDR3 amino acids: CASRTGTLAGSDTQYF. DNA for the CDR3: TGCGCCAGCAGGACCGGAACACTAGCGGGGTCAGATACGCAGTATTTT. The chain is built from TRBV5-1 and TRBJ2-3, with TRBD2 matching 10 bases. This CDR3 is built from 16 residues. Germline CDR1 SGHRS, CDR2 YFSETQ. Trimming at V came to 5 bases and at J to 4 bases, leaving 10 bases not matched to a gene.

The chain recombines TRBV5-4 with TRBJ1-2, with D unresolved. V was cut by 4 bases and J by 5 bases, with 12 bases left in between. This CDR3 has 13 amino acids. Germline CDR1 SGHNT, CDR2 YYREEE (reference sequence). In nucleotides, the CDR3 is TGTGCCAGCAGCCTCGGTCAGACTTATGGCTACACCTTC. Its translation is CASSLGQTYGYTF.

The rearrangement links TRBV7-9 to TRBJ1-1; D might be TRBD1 (5 bases). Trimming stripped 5 bases from V and 0 bases from J, with 13 bases between. Germline CDR1 reads SEHNR; CDR2 reads FQNEAQ (reference sequence). This CDR3 contains 15 residues. The CDR3 DNA reads as TGTGCCAGCAGCCCCCCGACAGCTATGAACACTGAAGCTTTCTTT. As protein: CASSPPTAMNTEAFF.

The chain has TRBV15 and TRBJ1-2, with TRBD1 identical over 7 bases. The ends lost 0 bases at V and 4 bases at J; junction bases unmatched: 2. Germline loops: CDR1 LNHNV, CDR2 YYDKDF (reference sequence). This CDR3 region has 14 residues. DNA of the CDR3: TGTGCCACCAGCAGAGAGACAGGGACCTATGGCTACACCTTC. Residues: CATSRETGTYGYTF.

The V gene is TRBV19, the J gene TRBJ1-5; D possibly corresponds to TRBD1 (6 bases). V was clipped by 3 bases and J by 0 bases, with 12 bases between them. The V gene's germline CDR1 is LNHDA and CDR2 SQIVND (reference sequence). The CDR3 has 16 amino acids. DNA for the CDR3: TGTGCCAGTAGTATCAGGGGCACCTATAGCAATCAGCCCCAGCATTTT. Translated, it gives CASSIRGTYSNQPQHF.

Worth noting for this clone: One end of the junction varies from germline; a read error may be responsible. The chain links TRBV7-7 to TRBJ2-3, with a possible D match to TRBD1 (5 bases). Germline V gives CDR1 SSHAT, CDR2 FNYEAQ (reference sequence). There are 15 residues in the CDR3. The CDR3: CASSLGARNTDTQYF. The CDR3 DNA sequence: TGTGCTAGCAGCTTAGGGGCCAGAAACACAGATACGCAGTATTTT.

The gene calls are TRBV2 and TRBJ1-2; D might be TRBD1 (5 bases). This CDR3 region has 13 residues. The germline CDR1 and CDR2 sequences are SNHLY and FYNNEI. Trimming pared 8 bases from V and 1 base from J, leaving 11 bases between. CDR3: CASYTGLNYGYTF. The CDR3 DNA is TGTGCCAGCTATACGGGGCTTAACTATGGCTACACCTTC. Combining the CDR3 with reference TRBV2 and TRBJ1-2 gives the whole variable domain EPEVTQTPSHQVTQMGQEVILRCVPISNHLYFYWYRQILGQKVEFLVSFYNNEISEKSEIFDDQFSVERPDGSNFTLKIRSTKLEDSAMYFCASYTGLNYGYTFGSGTRLTVV.

The chain combines TRBV5-8 with TRBJ1-5; D perhaps matches TRBD1 (5 bases). Trimming stripped 4 bases from V and 3 bases from J, with 17 bases between. The CDR3 is made up of 16 amino acids. From germline, CDR1 is SGHTS and CDR2 YDEGEE. The CDR3 coding sequence is TGTGCCAGCAGCCAGGGACGAGGAGGGTTCAATCAGCCCCAGCATTTT. This codes for CASSQGRGGFNQPQHF.

This chain uses TRBV7-9 with TRBJ2-7; the D is unclear. Trimming shortened V by 4 bases and J by 1 base, and 5 bases separated the two germline ends. The CDR3 is 12 amino acids. In germline, CDR1 is SEHNR, CDR2 FQNEAQ (reference sequence). The CDR3 protein is CASSSVSYEQYF. Written as DNA, the CDR3 is TGTGCCAGCAGCTCGGTATCCTACGAGCAGTACTTC.